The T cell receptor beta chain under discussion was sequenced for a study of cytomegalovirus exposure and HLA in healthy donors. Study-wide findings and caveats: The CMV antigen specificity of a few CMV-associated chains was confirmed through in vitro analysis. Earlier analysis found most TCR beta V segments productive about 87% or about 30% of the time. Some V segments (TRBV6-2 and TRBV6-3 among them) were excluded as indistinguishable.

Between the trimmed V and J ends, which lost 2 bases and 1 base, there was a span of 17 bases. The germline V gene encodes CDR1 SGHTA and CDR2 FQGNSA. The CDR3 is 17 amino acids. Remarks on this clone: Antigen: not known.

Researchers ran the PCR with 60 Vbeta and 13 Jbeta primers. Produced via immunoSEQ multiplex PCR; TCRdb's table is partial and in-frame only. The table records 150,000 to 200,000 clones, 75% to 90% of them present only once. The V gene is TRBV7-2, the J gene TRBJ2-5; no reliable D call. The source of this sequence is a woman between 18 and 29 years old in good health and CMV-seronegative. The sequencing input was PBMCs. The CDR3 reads CASSLRVVVGSQETQYF. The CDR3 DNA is TGTGCCAGCAGCTTACGGGTGGTGGTAGGCTCCCAAGAGACCCAGTACTTC.